Sequencing of this T cell receptor (beta chain) was carried out in a study of T cell repertoires in ileal Crohn's disease. Study as a whole: Surgery for a complication: stricturing in about 61%, penetrating in 39%. Findings and caveats of the study: Compared with non-smokers, active smokers at surgery showed more clonal expansions. Sorted CD8 T cells held more high-frequency clones than CD4.

The CDR3 has 15 residues. Trimming removed 4 bases from V and 1 base from J, with 10 bases in between. Germline V gene sequence: CDR1 PRHDT, CDR2 FYEKMQ (reference sequence). Data came from immunoSEQ multiplex PCR; TCRdb stores just in-frame clones and leaves some out. In the table there are roughly 28,000 clones, 81% of which are singletons. About this clone: Its antigen is still unknown.

V usage is TRBV13 and J usage is TRBJ2-2; D not resolved. Sequencing input: ileal tissue. The clonotype originates from an adult with Crohn's disease. The CDR3 region is CASSSLVENTGELFF. CDR3 nucleotides: TGTGCCAGCAGCTCCCTCGTAGAGAACACCGGGGAGCTGTTTTTT.